The 8 T cell receptor beta chains below all came from one sample that was sequenced in a study of T cells in Graves' hyperthyroidism and ophthalmopathy. From RNA transcripts, TCR beta CDR3 regions were amplified. The primer set for the first-round RT-PCR of the TCR CDR3 was HTBI. TCRdb itself ran the multiplex PCR reads through MiXCR, one entry per CDR3 protein. This sample has 100,000 to 140,000 distinct CDR3 sequences; about 17% occur once, and the top ten carry 35% to 45%. Sequences were obtained from blood. These TCRs come from a woman aged 45-65 years with Graves' hyperthyroidism.

At least ten counts were recorded for this clonotype. The V and J genes are TRBV20-1 and TRBJ2-3; 9 bases agree with TRBD1. Germline V CDR1 and CDR2: DFQATT, SNEGSKA (reference sequence). The CDR3 is 17 amino acids. V gave up 4 bases and J gave up 3 bases; unmatched junction bases: 14. As DNA, the CDR3 is TGCAGTGCTACCGCGCTCACGGGGACAGGGCGAACAGATACGCAGTATTTT. This gives the protein CSATALTGTGRTDTQYF.

This clonotype was detected ten times or more. The chain recombines TRBV4-1 with TRBJ1-1; a weak D match, TRBD1 (6 bases). The length of the CDR3 is 15 residues. Trimming cost V 3 bases and J 0 bases, with 11 bases left between them. Germline-derived CDR1 and CDR2 are MGHRA and YSYEKL. CDR3 coding DNA: TGCGCCAGCAGCCACCGACAGGACATGAACACTGAAGCTTTCTTT. Translated, it gives CASSHRQDMNTEAFF.

This clonotype came up many times. CDR3 sequence (DNA): TGTGCCAGTAGTGTACAGGGGAGCCAGCCCCAGCATTTT. Translation: CASSVQGSQPQHF. The chain joins TRBV19 to TRBJ1-5; 7 positions match TRBD1. The ends lost 5 bases at V and 7 bases at J; junction bases unmatched: 5. Germline CDR1 is LNHDA and CDR2 is SQIVND (reference sequence). The CDR3 extends over 13 amino acids.

This clonotype was detected ten times or more. CDR3 sequence reads: CASSFSGKDTDTQYF. In DNA, the CDR3 is TGTGCCAGCAGCTTCTCTGGAAAGGACACAGATACGCAGTATTTT. The rearrangement uses TRBV11-2 and TRBJ2-3; unclear D gene. V lost 3 bases, J lost 2 bases, and 12 bases lay in between. The CDR3 has 15 residues. Germline CDR1 reads SGHAT; CDR2 reads FQNNGV.

This rearrangement joins TRBV11-2 to TRBJ2-7; D possibly corresponds to TRBD1 (6 bases). V lost 6 bases and J lost 4, with 7 bases in between. Germline V CDR1 and CDR2: SGHAT, FQNNGV. This CDR3 is 11 amino acids long. The CDR3 protein is CASRRGYEQYF. CDR3 DNA: TGTGCCAGCAGGAGGGGGTACGAGCAGTACTTC.

The table lists this clonotype with many counts. J is TRBJ2-3 and V is TRBV19, with D possibly being TRBD1 (5 bases). V was pared by 8 bases and J by 1 base, with 16 bases between. CDR1 LNHDA and CDR2 SQIVND come from the germline V gene (reference sequence). This CDR3 has 15 amino acids. The CDR3 reads CASSQVGPRTDTQYF. The CDR3, as DNA: TGTGCCAGTTCTCAGGTGGGGCCACGCACAGATACGCAGTATTTT.

This clonotype was observed many times. The chain employs TRBV7-2 and TRBJ2-1; D remains unclear. There are 15 residues in the CDR3. In germline, CDR1 is SGHTA, CDR2 FQGNSA. Trimming shortened V by 5 bases and J by 0 bases, and 11 bases separated the two germline ends. The CDR3 DNA follows: TGTGCCAGCAGCCCCCCCTGGGGCTCCTACAATGAGCAGTTCTTC. Its protein is CASSPPWGSYNEQFF.

This clonotype was seen ten or more times. The chain has TRBV3-1 and TRBJ2-7, with D possibly matching TRBD2 (5 bases). The CDR3 is 16 amino acids. Germline CDR1 and CDR2: LGHDT and YNNKEL (reference sequence). V lost 1 base to trimming and J lost 6 bases, with 19 bases between them. CDR3 DNA: TGTGCCAGCAGCCAAGTTGTGGACTGTCCAAGCGGCGAGCAGTACGTC. Amino acids: CASSQVVDCPSGEQYV.